The clone carrying this T cell receptor beta chain has a handful of counts. With 5 bases removed from V and 8 bases from J, the gap between germline ends came to 24 bases. CDR3 length: 16 amino acids. The germline gives CDR1 LGHDT, CDR2 YNNKEL (reference sequence). This sample is drawn from a study of T-cell memory formation after mild COVID-19. TCRdb independently ran MiXCR on the 5' RACE reads; one entry per CDR3 protein. The sample has about 130,000 distinct CDR3 sequences; roughly 6.2% are singletons. The source material was PBMCs or a T cell subset sorted from them (not recorded which). The rearrangement uses TRBV3-1 and TRBJ1-2, with a possible D match to TRBD1 (5 bases). The sequence derives from an adult woman who had mild COVID-19 (a few samples of this study predate the infection). Cell type and time point are not known. The CDR3 here is CASSSSRGEVSDGYTF. CDR3 sequence (DNA): TGTGCCAGCAGCTCCTCGAGAGGGGAGGTCTCGGACGGCTACACCTTC.